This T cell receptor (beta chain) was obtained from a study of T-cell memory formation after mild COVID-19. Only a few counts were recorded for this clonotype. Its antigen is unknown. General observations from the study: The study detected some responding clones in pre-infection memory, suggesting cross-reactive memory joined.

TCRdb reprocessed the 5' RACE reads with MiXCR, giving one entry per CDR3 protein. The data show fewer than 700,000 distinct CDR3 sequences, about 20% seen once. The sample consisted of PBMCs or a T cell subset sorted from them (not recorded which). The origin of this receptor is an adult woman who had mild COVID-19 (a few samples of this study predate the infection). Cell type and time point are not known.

CDR3 in DNA: TGTGCCAGCAGCCCAGTGACAGGGGTTTATCAGCCCCAGCATTTT. This codes for CASSPVTGVYQPQHF. The chain combines TRBV5-5 with TRBJ1-5; 8 nucleotides align to TRBD1. The CDR3 extends over 15 amino acids. Trimming at V came to 4 bases and at J to 5 bases, leaving 8 bases not matched to a gene. Germline CDR1 and CDR2: SGHKS and YYEKEE (reference sequence).